What follows describes a single TCR beta chain. Generated by immunoSEQ multiplex PCR, the TCRdb table keeps only in-frame clones and is missing some. The data contain some 250,000 clones, 80% to 90% of them singletons. The sample belongs to a study of blood T cell repertoires in COVID-19. About the research overall: Sites in the United States, Italy and Spain provided acute and convalescent COVID-19 samples. In each case, the material was cDNA or gDNA derived from T cells, B-cell-depleted T cells, or PBMCs.

Clinical histories supplied by participants themselves formed the basis of cohort assignment. In Cohort 3, a recovered donor had either two negative PCRs, clearance, or symptom resolution. V lost 4 bases and J lost 7; bases outside the gene matches: 12. There are 15 residues in the CDR3. Germline CDR1 SGHTA, CDR2 FQGNSA. The sequenced material came from PBMCs or T cells enriched from blood (not recorded which). This chain connects TRBV7-2 to TRBJ2-7; 8 bases match TRBD1. The receptor was isolated from a woman in her forties or fifties who had recovered from COVID-19. CDR3 in DNA: TGTGCCAGCAGCTATGCCCCGGGACAGGCGAAGGAGCAGTACTTC. Translated: CASSYAPGQAKEQYF.